This T cell receptor (beta chain) was identified in a study of CD8 T cells in Susac syndrome. About 0.5 to 1 ug RNA was reverse transcribed with random hexamers. A single record per CDR3 protein comes from TCRdb applying MiXCR to the immunoSEQ multiplex PCR reads. The table records roughly 86,000 distinct CDR3 sequences, 95% to 96% of them present only once. Germline V CDR1 and CDR2: SGHTA, FQGNSA. Trimming at V came to 4 bases and at J to 6 bases, leaving 6 bases not matched to a gene. The CDR3 has 13 residues. The TCR was taken from a human donor with Susac syndrome. Material for sequencing was CD8+ T cells from PBMCs. The rearrangement joins TRBV7-2 to TRBJ2-7; TRBD1 matches 7 bases. The chain's CDR3 is CASSSGGLSEQYF. The CDR3 DNA reads as TGTGCCAGCAGCTCAGGGGGTTTAAGCGAGCAGTACTTC. The full variable domain, with the rest looked up from reference TRBV7-2 and TRBJ2-7, is GAGVSQSPSNKVTEKGKDVELRCDPISGHTALYWYRQSLGQGLEFLIYFQGNSAPDKSGLPSDRFSAERTGGSVSTLTIQRTQQEDSAVYLCASSSGGLSEQYFGPGTRLTVT.